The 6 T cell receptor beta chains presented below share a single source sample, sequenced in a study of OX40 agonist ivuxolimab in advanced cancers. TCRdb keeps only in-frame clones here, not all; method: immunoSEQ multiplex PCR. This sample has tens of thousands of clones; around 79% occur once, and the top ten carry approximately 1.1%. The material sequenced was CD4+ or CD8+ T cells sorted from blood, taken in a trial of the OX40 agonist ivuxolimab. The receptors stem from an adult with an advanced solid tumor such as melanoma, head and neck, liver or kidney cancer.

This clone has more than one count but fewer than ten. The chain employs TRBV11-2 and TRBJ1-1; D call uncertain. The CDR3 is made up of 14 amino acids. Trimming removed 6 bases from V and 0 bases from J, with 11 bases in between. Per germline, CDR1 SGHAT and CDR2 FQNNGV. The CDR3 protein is CASREGNLNTEAFF. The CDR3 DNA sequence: TGTGCCAGCAGAGAGGGAAACCTGAACACTGAAGCTTTCTTT.

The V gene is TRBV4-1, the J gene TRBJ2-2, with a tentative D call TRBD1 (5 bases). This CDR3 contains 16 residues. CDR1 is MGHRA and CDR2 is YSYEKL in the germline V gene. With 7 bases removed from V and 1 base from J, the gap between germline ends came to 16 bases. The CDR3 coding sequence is TGCGCCAGCAACCAGGGTCGGAAAATGAACACCGGGGAGCTGTTTTTT. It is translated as CASNQGRKMNTGELFF.

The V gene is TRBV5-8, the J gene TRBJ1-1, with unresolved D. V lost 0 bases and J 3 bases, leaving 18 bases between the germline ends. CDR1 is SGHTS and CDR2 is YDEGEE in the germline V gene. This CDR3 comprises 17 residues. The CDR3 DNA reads TGTGCCAGCAGCTTGGGGCTGGGGATGTCTGGGTACACTGAAGCTTTCTTT. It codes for CASSLGLGMSGYTEAFF.

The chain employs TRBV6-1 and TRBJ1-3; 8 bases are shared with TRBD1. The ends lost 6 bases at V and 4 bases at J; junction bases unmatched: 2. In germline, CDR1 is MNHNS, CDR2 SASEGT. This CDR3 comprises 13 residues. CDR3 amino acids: CASSRDRGNTIYF. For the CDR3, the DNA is TGTGCCAGCAGCCGGGACAGGGGAAACACCATATATTTT.

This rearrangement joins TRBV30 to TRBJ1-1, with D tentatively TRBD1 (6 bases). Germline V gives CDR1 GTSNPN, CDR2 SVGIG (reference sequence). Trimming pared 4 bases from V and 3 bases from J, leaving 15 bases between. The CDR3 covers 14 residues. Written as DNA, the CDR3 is TGTGCCTGGAACCTACAGGGAGGGGACACTGAAGCTTTCTTT. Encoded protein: CAWNLQGGDTEAFF.

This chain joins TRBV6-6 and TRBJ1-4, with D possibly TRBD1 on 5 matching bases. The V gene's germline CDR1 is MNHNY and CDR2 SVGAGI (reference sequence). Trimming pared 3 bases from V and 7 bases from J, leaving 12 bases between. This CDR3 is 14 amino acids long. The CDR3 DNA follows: TGTGCCAGCAGTTATGGGCAGGGTGGTGAAAAACTGTTTTTT. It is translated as CASSYGQGGEKLFF.